These 15 T cell receptor beta chains share one sample of origin, sequenced in a study of cytomegalovirus exposure and HLA in healthy donors. The PCR contained 60 Vbeta and 13 Jbeta primers. Libraries were prepared by immunoSEQ multiplex PCR; TCRdb keeps only in-frame clonotypes and omits some of them. The data show fewer than 200,000 clones, 75% to 90% seen once. What was sequenced was PBMCs. The receptors originated from a boy aged 2-9 years in good health and CMV-seronegative.

The chain links TRBV28 to TRBJ1-1, with TRBD1 identical over 7 bases. Germline assignment: CDR1 MDHEN and CDR2 SYDVKM. CDR3 length equals 14 residues. After removal of 2 bases from V and 11 bases from J, the junction contained 11 bases not matched to a gene. The CDR3 spells CASSLIPTGSVAFF. The CDR3 bases are TGTGCCAGCAGTTTAATCCCGACAGGGAGTGTGGCTTTCTTT.

The chain couples TRBV19 to TRBJ1-1; D is perhaps TRBD1 (5 bases). The CDR3 totals 12 residues. Trimming pared 4 bases from V and 4 bases from J, leaving 7 bases between. The germline gives CDR1 LNHDA, CDR2 SQIVND (reference sequence). Here the CDR3 DNA reads TGTGCCAGTAGTAGGCAGGGCACTGAAGCTTTCTTT. It codes for CASSRQGTEAFF.

The chain carries TRBV25-1 and TRBJ2-7; D is undetermined. Germline V lookup: CDR1 MGHDK, CDR2 SYGVNS. The CDR3 contains 13 residues. Trimming left V 5 bases short and J 7 bases short, with 15 bases between. The CDR3 DNA sequence: TGTGCCAGCAGTTCCCCCCCAAGCCGGGAGCAGTACTTC. As protein: CASSSPPSREQYF.

V usage is TRBV5-1 and J usage is TRBJ2-7; 12 bases agree with TRBD2. Trimming removed 0 bases from V and 6 bases from J; junction bases left unmatched: 10. The CDR3 extends over 17 amino acids. Germline-derived CDR1 and CDR2 are SGHRS and YFSETQ. The CDR3 reads CASSLGLAGALGGEQYF. For the CDR3, the DNA is TGCGCCAGCAGCTTGGGACTAGCGGGGGCCTTAGGAGGCGAGCAGTACTTC.

V and J are TRBV7-2 and TRBJ2-4; 9 bases line up with TRBD2. The V gene's germline CDR1 is SGHTA and CDR2 FQGNSA. This CDR3 has 15 amino acids. With V trimmed by 5 bases and J by 0 bases, 2 bases remained unmatched. The CDR3 sequence: CASSASGVAKNIQYF. The DNA for the CDR3 is TGTGCCAGCAGCGCTAGCGGGGTAGCCAAAAACATTCAGTACTTC.

The chain recombines TRBV2 with TRBJ2-3; D might be TRBD1 (5 bases). Trimming removed 10 bases at V and 0 bases at J, with 14 bases between. The CDR3 spans 14 residues. Germline V gene lookup returns CDR1 SNHLY and CDR2 FYNNEI. The CDR3 nucleotides read TGTGCCAACTTGGACACAGCGAGCACAGATACGCAGTATTTT. Translation: CANLDTASTDTQYF. Together with reference TRBV2 and TRBJ2-3, the CDR3 gives the full variable domain: EPEVTQTPSHQVTQMGQEVILRCVPISNHLYFYWYRQILGQKVEFLVSFYNNEISEKSEIFDDQFSVERPDGSNFTLKIRSTKLEDSAMYFCANLDTASTDTQYFGPGTRLTVL.

The chain uses TRBV28 and TRBJ1-1; D gene uncertain. Per the germline V gene, CDR1 is MDHEN and CDR2 is SYDVKM. This CDR3 spans 14 amino acids. V lost 8 bases and J lost 4, with 17 bases in between. CDR3 protein: CASRSQSDFTEAFF. The CDR3 DNA reads TGTGCCAGCCGCTCACAGTCCGATTTCACTGAAGCTTTCTTT.

J is TRBJ1-3 and V is TRBV5-1; D not resolved. Germline CDR1 reads SGHRS; CDR2 reads YFSETQ. CDR3 size: 13 residues. V dropped 3 bases and J dropped 4 bases, with 8 bases sitting between them. The CDR3 coding sequence is TGCGCCAGCAGCTCCCCGACAGGAAACACCATATATTTT. It translates to CASSSPTGNTIYF.

The chain recombines TRBV10-2 with TRBJ2-1; weak D call: TRBD1 (6 bases). The CDR3 is 15 amino acids. Per germline, CDR1 WSHSY and CDR2 SAAADI. V lost 6 bases and J lost 1, with 13 bases in between. The DNA for the CDR3 is TGCGCCAGCAGCTTACAGGGATCTTCCTACAATGAGCAGTTCTTC. Its protein product is CASSLQGSSYNEQFF.

The CDR3 nucleotides are TGTGCCAGCAGCCCTGGACAGGGATTCCCGAACACTGAAGCTTTCTTT. This gives the protein CASSPGQGFPNTEAFF. J is TRBJ1-1 and V is TRBV27; 8 nucleotides agree with TRBD1. Losses at the gene ends were 6 bases for V and 1 base for J; bases not matched to a gene: 10. The length of the CDR3 is 16 residues. The germline CDR1 and CDR2 sequences are MNHEY and SMNVEV (reference sequence).

On this clone: The sample carries other DNA sequences with the same CDR3. This rearrangement joins TRBV18 to TRBJ2-1; TRBD1 agrees at 9 bases. The CDR3 has 16 amino acids. CDR1 is KGHSH and CDR2 is LQKENI in the germline V gene. V trimming: 6 bases; J trimming: 9 bases; junction bases outside the gene matches: 15. The DNA for the CDR3 is TGTGCCAGCTCTTCTCTTTCCGGGACAGGGTCTGCTGAGCAGTTCTTC. Translating it yields CASSSLSGTGSAEQFF.

V is TRBV28 and J is TRBJ1-2; D might be TRBD1 (6 bases). Germline CDR1 MDHEN, CDR2 SYDVKM. V shed 5 bases and J shed 3 bases, with 16 bases lying between them. The CDR3 sequence is 15 residues long. The CDR3 region has the DNA TGTGCCAGCAGTCCAGGCGGACAGCCGTACTATGGCTACACCTTC. This encodes CASSPGGQPYYGYTF.

The genes are TRBV6-5 and TRBJ2-5, with 7 bases fitting TRBD2. J gave up 3 bases and V 3 bases, and 7 bases lay outside the gene matches. Germline CDR1 MNHEY, CDR2 SVGAGI. The CDR3 extends over 15 amino acids. The CDR3 is CASSYRKGREETQYF. The CDR3, as DNA: TGTGCCAGCAGTTATCGGAAAGGGAGGGAAGAGACCCAGTACTTC.

This clone was seen just once. The chain carries TRBV5-3 and TRBJ2-1; 9 bases line up with TRBD1. TRBV5-3 is given ORF status, its function remaining uncertain. CDR3 length: 16 amino acids. With 0 bases clipped from V and 7 bases from J, the junction kept 8 bases outside the gene matches. As DNA, the CDR3 is TGTGCCAGAAGCTTGGAGTTCGGGACAGGGAGGAATGAGCAGTTCTTC. Translation: CARSLEFGTGRNEQFF.

This sequence joins TRBV4-1 and TRBJ1-2; D not certain. This CDR3 is built from 14 residues. The germline V and J ends were trimmed by 5 bases and 3 bases, with 13 bases remaining between them. The germline V gene encodes CDR1 MGHRA and CDR2 YSYEKL. CDR3 coding DNA: TGCGCCAGCAGCGAGGGTCAGTTTTACTATGGCTACACCTTC. Translation: CASSEGQFYYGYTF.